The TCR beta chain described here comes from a study of T-cell reconstitution after alpha-beta-depleted transplantation in children. Study-level findings and limits: Expanded graft clones, several hundred of them, were reportedly the source of alpha-beta T cells about two months after transplant. Newly made T cells mostly supplied T-cell counts and diversity one year after transplant.

This clonotype was seen only a few times. The antigen remains unidentified. V was clipped by 0 bases and J by 6 bases, with 6 bases between them. The CDR3 has 12 residues. Germline V lookup: CDR1 SGHDT, CDR2 YYEEEE. Molecular barcoding with unique molecular identifiers was used for the TCRbeta library. Via MiXCR, TCRdb re-called the PCR reads, giving one row per CDR3 protein. The sample holds 90,000 to 100,000 distinct CDR3 sequences, roughly a quarter seen once. Here the sequenced sample was PBMCs, taken before TCRalphabeta/CD19-depleted stem cell transplant. This sequence originates from a boy under 10 years old with acute lymphoblastic leukemia, due to receive a stem cell transplant. J is TRBJ1-1 and V is TRBV5-6; D ambiguous. This CDR3 is CASSLGRAEAFF. As DNA, the CDR3 is TGTGCCAGCAGCTTGGGTCGGGCTGAAGCTTTCTTT.